This T cell receptor beta chain originates from a study of control samples from healthy donors and cancer patients (dated by TCRdb to 2020 to 2022). V has 6 bases trimmed and J has 5 bases trimmed; junction bases matching no gene number 6. The CDR3 starts with the cysteine, ends with the phenylalanine, and has 14 residues. Of all the DNA, just the CDR3 is kept, 42 bases in frame from base 1. Sequences MRHNA (CDR1) and SNTAGT (CDR2) are obtained from the germline V gene. Library construction relied on the immunoSEQ multiplex PCR assay. This is the immuneACCESS table as TCRdb keeps it, with only in-frame sequences that have V and J called. A part of the clones is gone; compared with another copy, unresolved V genes explain less than half, and the rest is unexplained. This sample lists about 160,000 clones; 80% to 95% were detected once. The leading ten clones occupy around 5.4% of the sample. As for this clone: Its target antigen remains unknown. The sample holds no much larger clone one base away, and base qualities are not on file.

The sequence was collected from a man aged 18 to 30 in good health. The rearrangement combines TRBV6-4 with TRBJ1-1; TRBD1 fits 10 bases in the junction. Sequenced sample: blood. The DNA sequence reads TGTGCCAGCAGCCTTCGGGGACAGGGGACTGAAGCTTTCTTT. It translates to CASSLRGQGTEAFF.